The text below deals with one T cell receptor (beta chain). Its antigen is unidentified. CDR3 size: 17 residues. V was pared by 0 bases and J by 0 bases, with 5 bases of the junction left unmatched. CDR1 is SGHRS and CDR2 is YFSETQ in the germline V gene. It was with 60 Vbeta and 13 Jbeta primers that the PCR ran. Profiled with immunoSEQ multiplex PCR; TCRdb holds only in-frame clones, not every one. The data contain about 120,000 clones, roughly 65% of them seen just once; the ten biggest clones take up approximately 11%. These data originate in a study of cytomegalovirus exposure and HLA in healthy donors. The study's findings and limits: Some TCR beta chains (roughly 160 of them) were listed as cytomegalovirus-associated. Researchers reportedly found TCR beta sequences accurately predicted most subjects' HLA-A and HLA-B alleles.

The TCR originated in a man aged 35 to 55 in good health and CMV-seropositive. The sequenced sample consisted of PBMCs. The V and J genes are TRBV5-1 and TRBJ2-2, with 7 nucleotides matching TRBD1. This CDR3 reads CASSLAGTAPNTGELFF. As DNA, the CDR3 is TGCGCCAGCAGCTTGGCGGGGACAGCCCCGAACACCGGGGAGCTGTTTTTT.